These T cell receptor beta chains were read from a single sample in a study of T cells after yellow fever vaccination. Via MiXCR, TCRdb re-called the 5' RACE reads, giving one row per CDR3 protein. The repertoire consists of some 600,000 distinct CDR3 sequences, with 17% occurring once and the leading ten covering roughly 17%. The sample was PBMCs, taken 5 days after the first yellow fever vaccination. Receptors were obtained from a man between 18 and 29 years old who received the YFV17D yellow fever vaccine. Each CDR3 is given with its conserved first and last residue. The D gene is left open where the match is weak. Clone size, where shown, is once, few, many, or a class for clones that have expanded.

abundance	d_gene	v_gene	j_gene	CDR3aa	CDR3nt
-	TRBD2	TRBV6-5	TRBJ2-3	CASSYQRGRSDTQYF	TGTGCCAGCAGTTACCAGCGGGGTAGGTCCGATACGCAGTATTTT
-	-	TRBV5-4	TRBJ2-1	CASSQHDNEQFF	TGTGCCAGCAGCCAACACGACAATGAGCAGTTCTTC
-	TRBD1	TRBV7-2	TRBJ2-3	CASSKQGIGTDTQYF	TGTGCCAGCTCGAAACAGGGGATCGGGACAGATACGCAGTATTTT
few	-	TRBV2	TRBJ2-1	CASIPGTRNEQFF	TGTGCCAGCATCCCCGGTACGAGGAATGAGCAGTTCTTC
few	TRBD1	TRBV18	TRBJ2-6	CASSPRDRASSGANVLTF	TGTGCCAGCTCACCCCGGGACAGGGCATCCTCTGGGGCCAACGTCCTGACTTTC
many	-	TRBV20-1	TRBJ1-4	CSARDRRGEGEKLFF	TGCAGTGCTAGAGATCGGAGGGGAGAAGGTGAAAAACTGTTTTTT
-	-	TRBV28	TRBJ1-1	CASSLLRVSTEAFF	TGTGCCAGCAGTTTATTAAGGGTGAGCACTGAAGCTTTCTTT
-	-	TRBV19	TRBJ2-7	CASSIQSGALRYEQYF	TGTGCCAGTAGTATACAGTCCGGGGCTTTGCGGTACGAGCAGTACTTC
-	-	TRBV7-2	TRBJ1-1	CASSRNSMNTEAFF	TGTGCCAGCAGCCGTAATTCTATGAACACTGAAGCTTTCTTT
few	-	TRBV4-3	TRBJ1-1	CASSQAAGYTGNSEAFF	TGCGCCAGCAGCCAGGCCGCCGGGTACACAGGGAACTCTGAAGCTTTCTTT
-	TRBD1	TRBV13	TRBJ2-7	CASSSTDRGEPYEQYF	TGTGCCAGCAGCTCTACCGACAGGGGAGAACCCTACGAGCAGTACTTC
-	-	TRBV4-3	TRBJ2-7	CASSQEVGTAQYF	TGCGCCAGCAGCCAAGAAGTAGGGACCGCGCAGTACTTC
few	TRBD2	TRBV12-3/TRBV12-4	TRBJ2-3	CASSRLAGGRDTQYF	TGTGCCAGCAGCCGACTAGCGGGGGGGCGGGATACGCAGTATTTT
-	-	TRBV12-3/TRBV12-4	TRBJ1-5	CASSLGQGAKHQPQHF	TGTGCCAGCAGTTTGGGGCAGGGAGCTAAACATCAGCCCCAGCATTTT
-	-	TRBV20-1	TRBJ2-1	CSASPSSLEGYNEQFF	TGCAGTGCTTCCCCTTCTAGCCTTGAGGGATACAATGAGCAGTTCTTC